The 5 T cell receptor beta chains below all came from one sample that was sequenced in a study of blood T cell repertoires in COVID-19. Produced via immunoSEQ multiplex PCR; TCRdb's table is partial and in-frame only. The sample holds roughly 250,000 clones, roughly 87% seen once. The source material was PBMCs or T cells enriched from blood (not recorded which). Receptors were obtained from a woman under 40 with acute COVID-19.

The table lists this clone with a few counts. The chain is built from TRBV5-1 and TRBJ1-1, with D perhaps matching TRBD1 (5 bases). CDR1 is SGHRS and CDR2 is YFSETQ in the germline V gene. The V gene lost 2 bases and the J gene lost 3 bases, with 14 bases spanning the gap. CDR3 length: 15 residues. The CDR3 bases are TGCGCCAGCAGCTTCGGCCGGGTCAGGGACACTGAAGCTTTCTTT. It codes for CASSFGRVRDTEAFF.

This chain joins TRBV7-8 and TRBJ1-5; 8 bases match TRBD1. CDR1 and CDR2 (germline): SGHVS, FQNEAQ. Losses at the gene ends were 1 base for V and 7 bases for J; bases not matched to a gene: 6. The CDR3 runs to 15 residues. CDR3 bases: TGTGCCAGCAGCTTAGGGCAGGGGGCGGAACAGCCCCAGCATTTT. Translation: CASSLGQGAEQPQHF.

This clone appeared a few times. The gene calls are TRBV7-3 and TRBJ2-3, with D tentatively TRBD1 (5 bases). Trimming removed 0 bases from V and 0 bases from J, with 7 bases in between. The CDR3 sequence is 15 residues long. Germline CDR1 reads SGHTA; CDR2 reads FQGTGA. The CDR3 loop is CASSLTKGSTDTQYF. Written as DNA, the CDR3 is TGTGCCAGCAGCTTAACTAAGGGGAGCACAGATACGCAGTATTTT.

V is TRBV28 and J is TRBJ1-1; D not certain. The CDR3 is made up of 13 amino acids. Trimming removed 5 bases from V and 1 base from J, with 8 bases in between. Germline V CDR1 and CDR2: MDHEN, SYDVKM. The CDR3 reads CASSEVTNTEAFF. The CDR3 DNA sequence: TGTGCCAGCAGTGAGGTTACGAACACTGAAGCTTTCTTT.

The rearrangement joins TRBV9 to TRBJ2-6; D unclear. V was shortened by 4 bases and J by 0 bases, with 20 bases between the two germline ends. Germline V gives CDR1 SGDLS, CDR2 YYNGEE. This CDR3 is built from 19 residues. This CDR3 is CASSPWAAEISSGANVLTF. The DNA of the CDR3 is TGTGCCAGCAGCCCCTGGGCAGCCGAAATTAGCTCTGGGGCCAACGTCCTGACTTTC. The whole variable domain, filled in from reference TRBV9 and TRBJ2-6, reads DSGVTQTPKHLITATGQRVTLRCSPRSGDLSVYWYQQSLDQGLQFLIQYYNGEERAKGNILERFSAQQFPDLHSELNLSSLELGDSALYFCASSPWAAEISSGANVLTFGAGSRLTVL.